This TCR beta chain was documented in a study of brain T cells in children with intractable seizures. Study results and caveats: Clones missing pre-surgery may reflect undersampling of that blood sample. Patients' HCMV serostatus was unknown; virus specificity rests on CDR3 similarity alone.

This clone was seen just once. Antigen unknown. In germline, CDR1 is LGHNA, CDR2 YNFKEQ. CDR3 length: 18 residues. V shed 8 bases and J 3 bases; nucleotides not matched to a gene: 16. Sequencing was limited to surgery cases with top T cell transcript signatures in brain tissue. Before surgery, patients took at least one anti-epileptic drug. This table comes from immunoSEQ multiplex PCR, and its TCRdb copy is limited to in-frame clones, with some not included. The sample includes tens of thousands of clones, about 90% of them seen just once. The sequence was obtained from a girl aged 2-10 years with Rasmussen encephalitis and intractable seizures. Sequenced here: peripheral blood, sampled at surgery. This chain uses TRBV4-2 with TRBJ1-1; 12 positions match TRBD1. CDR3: CASRTRGDRGLADTEAFF. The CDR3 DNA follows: TGTGCCAGCCGAACAAGGGGGGACAGGGGGCTTGCGGACACTGAAGCTTTCTTT.